The 16 T cell receptor beta chains in this list originate from one sample, sequenced in a study of cytomegalovirus exposure and HLA in healthy donors (dated by TCRdb to about 2017). Library creation used the immunoSEQ multiplex PCR assay. A mixture of 60 forward primers for TCR Vbeta segments and 13 reverse primers for TCR Jbeta segments was used in the multiplex PCR. The clones in this table, taken by TCRdb from immuneACCESS, are in-frame only. Not every clone is retained; where verified, under half of the shortfall comes from an unresolved V gene, and the cause of the rest is unknown. In all, the sample holds about 140,000 clones, and around 84% of those were seen once. 2% to 2.5% of the sample comes from the top ten. The source material was PBMCs. The receptors stem from a boy under 10 years old in good health and CMV-seronegative.

The table lists this clone with a count of one. The chain links TRBV27 to TRBJ1-2; D is ambiguous. V was shortened by 5 bases and J by 2 bases, with 21 bases between the two germline ends. Germline V gene lookup returns CDR1 MNHEY and CDR2 SMNVEV (reference sequence). This CDR3 spans 17 amino acids. The CDR3 is CASSTGGFRVRNYGYTF. The CDR3 DNA is TGTGCCAGCAGTACCGGAGGGTTTCGGGTACGGAACTATGGCTACACCTTC.

Regarding this clone: In the same sample, other DNA sequences code for this CDR3. Here the CDR3 DNA reads TGTGCCACCAGCAGAGATGGACAGGGGGCACGGGATACGCAGTATTTT. It codes for CATSRDGQGARDTQYF. The chain carries TRBV15 and TRBJ2-3; 11 bases are a match to TRBD1. The CDR3 is 16 residues long. Per germline, CDR1 LNHNV and CDR2 YYDKDF (reference sequence). V was pared by 0 bases and J by 6 bases, with 5 bases of the junction left unmatched.

The chain joins TRBV7-3 to TRBJ2-7, with D hard to call. Germline CDR1 SGHTA, CDR2 FQGTGA. V was pared by 5 bases and J by 1 base, with 9 bases between. CDR3 length: 13 residues. The CDR3 is CASSPTGSYEQYF. CDR3 sequence (DNA): TGTGCCAGCAGCCCAACCGGGTCCTACGAGCAGTACTTC. Based on the CDR3 plus reference TRBV7-3 and TRBJ2-7, the full variable domain is GAGVSQTPSNKVTEKGKYVELRCDPISGHTALYWYRQSLGQGPEFLIYFQGTGAADDSGLPNDRFFAVRPEGSVSTLKIQRTERGDSAVYLCASSPTGSYEQYFGPGTRLTVT.

The rearrangement uses TRBV7-2 and TRBJ2-2; TRBD2 is a possible D gene (7 bases). The V end was cut by 1 base, the J end by 0 bases, with 12 bases between. This CDR3 comprises 17 residues. Germline V gene data show CDR1 as SGHTA and CDR2 as FQGNSA. This chain's CDR3 is CASSLVGGASNTGELFF. CDR3 nucleotide sequence: TGTGCCAGCAGCTTAGTGGGGGGGGCGTCGAACACCGGGGAGCTGTTTTTT.

The rearrangement joins TRBV2 to TRBJ2-7; weak D call: TRBD1 (5 bases). Between the trimmed V and J ends, which lost 8 bases and 6 bases, there was a span of 11 bases. Germline-derived CDR1 and CDR2 are SNHLY and FYNNEI. CDR3 length: 11 residues. The CDR3 region has the DNA TGTGCCAGCGTGGACATATCCGAGCAGTACTTC. It specifies CASVDISEQYF.

The chain is built from TRBV28 and TRBJ2-1, with D unresolved. The CDR3 length is 14 residues. Germline lookup yields CDR1 MDHEN and CDR2 SYDVKM. V was cut by 8 bases and J by 0 bases, with 11 bases left in between. The CDR3 region is CASLTRSSYNEQFF. The CDR3 DNA is TGTGCCAGCCTGACTCGGAGCTCCTACAATGAGCAGTTCTTC.

This sequence joins TRBV5-1 and TRBJ1-3, with D maybe TRBD1 (6 bases). V gave up 4 bases and J gave up 2 bases, with 13 bases separating them. Germline assignment: CDR1 SGHRS and CDR2 YFSETQ. The CDR3 is 15 residues long. The CDR3 DNA follows: TGCGCCAGCAGCACAGGCAGGGGCCCTGGAAACACCATATATTTT. As protein: CASSTGRGPGNTIYF.

The chain recombines TRBV7-3 with TRBJ2-3, with TRBD2 identical over 11 bases. Losses at the gene ends were 5 bases for V and 6 bases for J; bases not matched to a gene: 7. This CDR3 region has 15 residues. Per the germline V gene, CDR1 is SGHTA and CDR2 is FQGTGA. The CDR3 sequence: CASSPSGGPGDTQYF. In DNA, the CDR3 is TGTGCCAGCAGCCCTAGCGGGGGGCCGGGGGATACGCAGTATTTT. Supplemented by reference TRBV7-3 and TRBJ2-3, the full variable domain reads GAGVSQTPSNKVTEKGKYVELRCDPISGHTALYWYRQSLGQGPEFLIYFQGTGAADDSGLPNDRFFAVRPEGSVSTLKIQRTERGDSAVYLCASSPSGGPGDTQYFGPGTRLTVL.

V usage is TRBV10-2 and J usage is TRBJ1-4; D remains ambiguous. Germline V lookup: CDR1 WSHSY, CDR2 SAAADI. This CDR3 comprises 15 residues. V lost 0 bases and J lost 8, with 13 bases in between. In nucleotides, the CDR3 is TGCGCCAGCAGTGAGTCCGGCGGGTATAGGGAAAAACTGTTTTTT. This codes for CASSESGGYREKLFF.

The chain couples TRBV7-2 to TRBJ1-2; D is possibly TRBD1 (5 bases). V was pared by 0 bases and J by 6 bases, with 8 bases between. The CDR3 is 13 amino acids. Germline values: CDR1 SGHTA, CDR2 FQGNSA. In DNA form, the CDR3 reads TGTGCCAGCAGCTTAGCAGGGGTTAATGGCTACACCTTC. This codes for CASSLAGVNGYTF.

In its sample, this clone was seen a few times. The chain employs TRBV9 and TRBJ2-3; 9 bases agree with TRBD2. Germline V lookup: CDR1 SGDLS, CDR2 YYNGEE. This CDR3 has 16 residues. V was pared by 3 bases and J by 0 bases, with 5 bases of the junction left unmatched. CDR3 protein: CASSDLAGASTDTQYF. The DNA for the CDR3 is TGTGCCAGCAGCGATTTAGCGGGAGCTAGCACAGATACGCAGTATTTT.

V is TRBV11-2 and J is TRBJ2-3; 9 nucleotides match TRBD2. CDR1 is SGHAT and CDR2 is FQNNGV in the germline V gene. The CDR3 has 15 amino acids. Trimming removed 5 bases from V and 4 bases from J; junction bases left unmatched: 7. The CDR3 spells CASSHGLARPDTQYF. The CDR3 nucleotides are TGTGCCAGCAGCCACGGACTAGCGCGTCCAGATACGCAGTATTTT.

In its sample, this clone was seen a few times. The chain couples TRBV5-1 to TRBJ2-1; 7 bases map to TRBD1. Trimming took 0 bases from V and 5 from J; bases not matched to a gene: 5. The CDR3 contains 15 residues. The V gene's germline CDR1 is SGHRS and CDR2 YFSETQ. DNA of the CDR3: TGCGCCAGCAGCTTGGGGGACAGCACTAACAATGAGCAGTTCTTC. This encodes CASSLGDSTNNEQFF.

V usage is TRBV6-4 and J usage is TRBJ2-1; 10 nucleotides match TRBD1. The CDR3 runs to 12 residues. The germline V gene has CDR1 MRHNA and CDR2 SNTAGT. V trimming: 4 bases; J trimming: 9 bases; junction bases outside the gene matches: 0. CDR3 nucleotides: TGTGCCAGCAGTGGGACAGGGGGTGAGCAGTTCTTC. Its translation: CASSGTGGEQFF.

The V and J genes are TRBV9 and TRBJ1-5, with TRBD1 matching 11 bases. With V trimmed by 3 bases and J by 6 bases, 2 bases remained unmatched. The CDR3 totals 14 residues. CDR1 and CDR2 (germline): SGDLS, YYNGEE. The CDR3 here is CASSAGTGGQPQHF. CDR3 bases: TGTGCCAGCAGCGCCGGGACAGGGGGTCAGCCCCAGCATTTT.

The chain links TRBV4-3 to TRBJ2-5; D might be TRBD1 (6 bases). The V and J ends lost 0 bases and 9 bases respectively, with 11 bases between them. Germline loops: CDR1 LGHNA, CDR2 YSLEER. This CDR3 is built from 13 residues. The CDR3, as DNA: TGCGCCAGCAGCCAAGATAAGTACAGGGCCCAGTACTTC. Translation gives CASSQDKYRAQYF.